The T cell receptor (beta chain) described here comes from a study of T cell repertoires in cytomegalovirus infection. General study findings and limits: Dominating the ex vivo response were TCR beta clonotypes that were CMV-specific and HLA-C-restricted.

This clonotype came up many times. What it recognizes is unknown. From germline, CDR1 is SEHNR and CDR2 FQNEAQ (reference sequence). The CDR3 is 13 amino acids. The V end was cut by 5 bases, the J end by 5 bases, with 12 bases between. TCRdb re-derived calls from the reads in MiXCR, one entry per CDR3 protein. The sample consists of 250,000 or so distinct CDR3 sequences, about a sixth of them appearing once. The chain couples TRBV7-9 to TRBJ1-1; maybe TRBD1 (5 bases). The TCR sequence derives from a human donor in good health (CMV status not recorded). Some clones in this sample may be carry-over from other donors' samples. Sequencing was carried out using CD8+ T cells from PBMCs. The CDR3 DNA reads as TGTGCCAGCAGCCTATGGGGGAAGACTGAAGCTTTCTTT. This codes for CASSLWGKTEAFF.